This T cell receptor (beta chain) was recovered during a study of read filtering for tumor transcriptome and immune sequencing. This clonotype was seen ten or more times. Trimming left V 5 bases short and J 2 bases short, with 22 bases between. CDR1 and CDR2 from the germline V gene are SGHNT and YENEEA. This CDR3 spans 18 amino acids. From around 0.4 ug of RNA, a library with molecular barcoded alpha/delta and beta/gamma adaptors was made. MiXCR, applied by TCRdb to the reads, yields one record per CDR3 protein. Of about 130,000 distinct CDR3 sequences in the sample, over 10% are singletons; the top ten hold 7% to 9%.

The TCR was taken from a donor at least 40 years old with multiple myeloma. V and J are TRBV11-3 and TRBJ2-1; D is perhaps TRBD2 (6 bases). The sample was a population of CD138-negative cells sorted from bone marrow. The CDR3 DNA follows: TGTGCCAGCAGCCACCGGGGGATTGCGAGCCCTACCTACAATGAGCAGTTCTTC. This translates into CASSHRGIASPTYNEQFF. Combining the CDR3 with reference TRBV11-3 and TRBJ2-1 gives the whole variable domain EAGVVQSPRYKIIEKKQPVAFWCNPISGHNTLYWYLQNLGQGPELLIRYENEEAVDDSQLPKDRFSAERLKGVDSTLKIQPAELGDSAVYLCASSHRGIASPTYNEQFFGPGTRLTVL.